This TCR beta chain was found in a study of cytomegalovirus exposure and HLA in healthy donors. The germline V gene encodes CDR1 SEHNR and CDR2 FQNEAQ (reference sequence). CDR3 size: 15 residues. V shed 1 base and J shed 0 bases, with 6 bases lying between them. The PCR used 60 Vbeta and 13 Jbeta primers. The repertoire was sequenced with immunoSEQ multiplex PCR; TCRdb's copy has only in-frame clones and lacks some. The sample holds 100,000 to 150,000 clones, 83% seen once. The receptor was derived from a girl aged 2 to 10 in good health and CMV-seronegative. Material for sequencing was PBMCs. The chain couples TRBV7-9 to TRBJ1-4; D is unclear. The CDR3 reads CASSLGSSTNEKLFF. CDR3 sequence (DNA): TGTGCCAGCAGCTTAGGGAGCTCAACTAATGAAAAACTGTTTTTT.